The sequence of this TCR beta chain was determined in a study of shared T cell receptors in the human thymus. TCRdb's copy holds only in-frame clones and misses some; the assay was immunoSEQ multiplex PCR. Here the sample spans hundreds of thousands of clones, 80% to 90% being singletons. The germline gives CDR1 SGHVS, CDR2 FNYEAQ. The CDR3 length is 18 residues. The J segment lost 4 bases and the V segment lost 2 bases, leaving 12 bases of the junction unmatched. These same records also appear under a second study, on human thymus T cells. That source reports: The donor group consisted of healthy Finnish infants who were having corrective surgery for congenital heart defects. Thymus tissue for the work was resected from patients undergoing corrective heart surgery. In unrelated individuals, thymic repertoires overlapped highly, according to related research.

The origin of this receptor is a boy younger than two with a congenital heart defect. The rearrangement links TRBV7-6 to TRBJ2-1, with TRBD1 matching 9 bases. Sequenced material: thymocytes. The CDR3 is CASSLRTRTGEGYNEQFF. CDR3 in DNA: TGTGCCAGCAGCTTAAGGACACGGACAGGGGAGGGATACAATGAGCAGTTCTTC. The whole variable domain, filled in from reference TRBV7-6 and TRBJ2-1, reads GAGVSQSPRYKVTKRGQDVALRCDPISGHVSLYWYRQALGQGPEFLTYFNYEAQQDKSGLPNDRFSAERPEGSISTLTIQRTEQRDSAMYRCASSLRTRTGEGYNEQFFGPGTRLTVL.